The T cell receptor (beta chain) described here comes from a study of T cell clonotyping in hematopoietic cell transplantation. Here immunoSEQ multiplex PCR was the method, and the copy in TCRdb shows in-frame clones only, minus some. The repertoire includes thousands of clones, about 95% of them detected once, and almost 0.95% sits in the top ten. Germline-derived CDR1 and CDR2 are SGHDT and YYEEEE. The CDR3 is 13 residues long. Trimming shortened V by 0 bases and J by 7 bases, and 7 bases separated the two germline ends. Sequenced here: PBMCs, sampled 30 days after allogeneic stem cell transplant. The origin of this receptor is a male patient aged 50 to 59 who had an allogeneic stem cell transplant from a related donor, so the T cells may come from the graft donor. Some clones in this sample may be carry-over from other donors' samples. J is TRBJ2-2 and V is TRBV5-6; no firm D call. This CDR3 is CASSLGGSGELFF. DNA of the CDR3: TGTGCCAGCAGCTTGGGTGGCAGCGGGGAGCTGTTTTTT.